The 10 T cell receptor beta chains below were found in one sample sequenced in a study of T cells in Graves' hyperthyroidism and ophthalmopathy. It was RNA transcripts that yielded the amplified TCR beta CDR3 regions. TCR CDR3 regions were first amplified by RT-PCR with HTBI primers. TCRdb re-derived calls from the multiplex PCR reads in MiXCR, one entry per CDR3 protein. This table has hundreds of thousands of distinct CDR3 sequences, approximately 15% appearing once. Sequencing input: blood. These receptors originate from a woman in her twenties or thirties with Graves' hyperthyroidism.

This clonotype has only a few counts. The chain has TRBV5-4 and TRBJ2-3, with D possibly TRBD2 on 5 matching bases. V was clipped by 1 base and J by 5 bases, with 8 bases between them. Germline V lookup: CDR1 SGHNT, CDR2 YYREEE (reference sequence). The length of the CDR3 is 13 residues. This chain's CDR3 is CASSLKGEDTQYF. CDR3 nucleotides: TGTGCCAGCAGCTTGAAGGGAGAAGATACGCAGTATTTT.

The CDR3 DNA is TGCAGCGTGAAGAACGGTGCAACTAATGAAAAACTGTTTTTT. It translates to CSVKNGATNEKLFF. The chain links TRBV29-1 to TRBJ1-4; D not certain. V was clipped by 6 bases and J by 0 bases, with 11 bases between them. The V gene's germline CDR1 is SQVTM and CDR2 ANQGSEA. The CDR3 contains 14 residues.

The sample holds a few counts of this clonotype. J is TRBJ1-1 and V is TRBV15; no definite D call. The CDR3 runs 16 residues. Germline CDR1 and CDR2: LNHNV and YYDKDF (reference sequence). V was trimmed by 0 bases and J by 6 bases, leaving 17 bases between them. The chain's CDR3 is CATSRDLVATAAEAFF. CDR3 sequence (DNA): TGTGCCACCAGCAGAGATCTGGTAGCGACCGCGGCTGAAGCTTTCTTT.

To note about this clonotype: Germline is not matched at one junction end, which may reflect a read error. The chain combines TRBV12-3 or TRBV12-4 with TRBJ2-3; D is perhaps TRBD2 (7 bases). The CDR3 has 12 amino acids. CDR3 in amino acids: CGCGGLTDTQYF. The DNA of the CDR3 is TGCGGCTGCGGGGGCCTCACAGATACGCAGTATTTT.

This clonotype was recorded many times. The gene calls are TRBV20-1 and TRBJ1-2; D gene unclear. In germline, CDR1 is DFQATT, CDR2 SNEGSKA (reference sequence). This CDR3 is 14 amino acids long. The germline V and J ends were trimmed by 4 bases and 6 bases, with 18 bases remaining between them. CDR3 amino acids: CSATPVMNRDGYTF. CDR3 sequence (DNA): TGCAGTGCTACCCCTGTTATGAATAGAGATGGCTACACCTTC.

This chain links TRBV7-2 with TRBJ2-2; 7 bases fit TRBD2. The CDR3 contains 16 residues. Germline lookup yields CDR1 SGHTA and CDR2 FQGNSA. V was pared by 2 bases and J by 9 bases, with 12 bases of the junction left unmatched. The CDR3 coding sequence is TGTGCCAGCAGCTTAACGCCTCTCGCGGGAGCCAGGGAGCTGTTTTTT. Its translation: CASSLTPLAGARELFF.

The sample holds many counts of this clonotype. J is TRBJ2-5 and V is TRBV5-1; possible D gene TRBD2, 6 bases. Looked up from germline, CDR1 is SGHRS and CDR2 is YFSETQ. The CDR3 extends over 14 amino acids. V gave up 7 bases and J gave up 5 bases, with 18 bases separating them. The CDR3 is CASGTTGGAETQYF. The CDR3 coding sequence is TGCGCCAGCGGGACGACCGGAGGGGCCGAGACCCAGTACTTC.

This sequence joins TRBV18 and TRBJ1-1; perhaps TRBD1 as D (5 bases). The CDR3 runs 17 residues. Germline loops: CDR1 KGHSH, CDR2 LQKENI. The V gene lost 3 bases and the J gene lost 3 bases, with 20 bases spanning the gap. Written as DNA, the CDR3 is TGTGCCAGCTCACCGCTCCTCGTTATTCGGGGCGACACTGAAGCTTTCTTT. This codes for CASSPLLVIRGDTEAFF.

The V call is TRBV7-2, the J call TRBJ2-7; D call uncertain. There are 13 residues in the CDR3. Trimming stripped 6 bases from V and 4 bases from J, with 13 bases between. Per germline, CDR1 SGHTA and CDR2 FQGNSA. The CDR3 DNA reads as TGTACCAGCAGTAAAAATCCGGGTTACGAGCAGTACTTC. It specifies CTSSKNPGYEQYF.

This clonotype was counted between two and nine times. This chain joins TRBV20-1 and TRBJ2-5; no clear D gene. The V and J ends lost 3 bases and 2 bases respectively, with 4 bases between them. Germline CDR1 and CDR2: DFQATT and SNEGSKA (reference sequence). The CDR3 is 11 amino acids. The CDR3, as DNA: TGCAGTGCTAGTCTGCAAGAGACCCAGTACTTC. It translates to CSASLQETQYF.